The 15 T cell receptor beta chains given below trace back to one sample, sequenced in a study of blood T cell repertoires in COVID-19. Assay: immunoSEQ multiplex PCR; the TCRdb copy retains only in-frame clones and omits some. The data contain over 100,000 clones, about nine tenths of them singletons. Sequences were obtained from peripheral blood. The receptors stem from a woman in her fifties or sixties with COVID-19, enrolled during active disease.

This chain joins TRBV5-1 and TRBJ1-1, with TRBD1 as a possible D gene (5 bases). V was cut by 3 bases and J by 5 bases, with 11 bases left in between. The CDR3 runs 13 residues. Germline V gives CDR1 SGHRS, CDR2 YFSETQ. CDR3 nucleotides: TGCGCCAGCAGCTCTGGACACCCGACTGAAGCTTTCTTT. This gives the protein CASSSGHPTEAFF.

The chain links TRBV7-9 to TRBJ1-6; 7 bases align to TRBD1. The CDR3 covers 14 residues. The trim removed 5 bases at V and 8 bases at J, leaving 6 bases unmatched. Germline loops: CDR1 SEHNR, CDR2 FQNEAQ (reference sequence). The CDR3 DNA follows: TGTGCCAGCAGCGGTGACAGGGTTGATTCACCCCTCCACTTT. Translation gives CASSGDRVDSPLHF.

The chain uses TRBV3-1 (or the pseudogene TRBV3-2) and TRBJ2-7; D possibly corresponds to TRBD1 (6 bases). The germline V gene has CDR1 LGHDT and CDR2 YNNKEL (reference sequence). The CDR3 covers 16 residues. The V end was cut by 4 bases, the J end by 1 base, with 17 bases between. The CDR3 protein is CASSPSTGHHSYEQYF. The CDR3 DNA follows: TGTGCCAGCAGCCCCTCGACAGGACACCATTCCTACGAGCAGTACTTC.

CDR3 sequence reads: CASSFAYTDTQYF. CDR3 coding DNA: TGTGCCAGCAGCTTCGCCTACACAGATACGCAGTATTTT. This rearrangement joins TRBV11-1 to TRBJ2-3; D uncertain. Germline-derived CDR1 and CDR2 are SGHAT and FQDESV (reference sequence). V gave up 3 bases and J gave up 2 bases, with 6 bases separating them. CDR3 length: 13 amino acids.

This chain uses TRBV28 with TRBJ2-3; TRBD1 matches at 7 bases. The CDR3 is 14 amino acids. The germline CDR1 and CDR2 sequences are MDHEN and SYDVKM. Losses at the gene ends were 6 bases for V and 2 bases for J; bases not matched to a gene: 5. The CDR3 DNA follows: TGTGCCAGCAGCCCGGGACAGTTCACAGATACGCAGTATTTT. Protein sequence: CASSPGQFTDTQYF. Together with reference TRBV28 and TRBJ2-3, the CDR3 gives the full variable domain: DVKVTQSSRYLVKRTGEKVFLECVQDMDHENMFWYRQDPGLGLRLIYFSYDVKMKEKGDIPEGYSVSREKKERFSLILESASTNQTSMYLCASSPGQFTDTQYFGPGTRLTVL.

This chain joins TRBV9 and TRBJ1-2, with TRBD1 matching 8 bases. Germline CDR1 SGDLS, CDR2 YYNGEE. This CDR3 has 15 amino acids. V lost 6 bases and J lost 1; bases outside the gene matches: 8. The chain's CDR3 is CASTPGQALNYGYTF. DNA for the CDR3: TGTGCCAGCACCCCGGGACAGGCGCTTAACTATGGCTACACCTTC.

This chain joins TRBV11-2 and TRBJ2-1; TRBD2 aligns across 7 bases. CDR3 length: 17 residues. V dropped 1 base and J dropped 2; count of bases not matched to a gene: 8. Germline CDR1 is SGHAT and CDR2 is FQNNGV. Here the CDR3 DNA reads TGTGCCAGCAGCTTAGGGGGGAGGGGTTGGGCCTACAATGAGCAGTTCTTC. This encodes CASSLGGRGWAYNEQFF.

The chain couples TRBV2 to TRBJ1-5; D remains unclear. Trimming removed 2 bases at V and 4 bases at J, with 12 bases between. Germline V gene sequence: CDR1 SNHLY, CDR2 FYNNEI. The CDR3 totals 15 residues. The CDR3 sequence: CASSEIRVGNQPQHF. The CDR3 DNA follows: TGTGCCAGCAGTGAAATACGGGTCGGTAATCAGCCCCAGCATTTT.

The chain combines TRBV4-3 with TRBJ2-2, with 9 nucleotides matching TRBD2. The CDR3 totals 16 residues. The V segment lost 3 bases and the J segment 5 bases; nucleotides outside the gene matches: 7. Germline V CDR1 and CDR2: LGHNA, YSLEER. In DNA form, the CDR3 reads TGCGCCAGCAGCCAGGCCGCGGGGGGGAGGACCGGGGAGCTGTTTTTT. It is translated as CASSQAAGGRTGELFF.

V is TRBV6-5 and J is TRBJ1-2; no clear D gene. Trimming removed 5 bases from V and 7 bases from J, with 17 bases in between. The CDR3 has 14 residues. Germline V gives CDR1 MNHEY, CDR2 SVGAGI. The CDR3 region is CASSQEGGGGGYTF. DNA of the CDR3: TGTGCCAGCAGTCAGGAGGGCGGAGGTGGTGGCTACACCTTC.

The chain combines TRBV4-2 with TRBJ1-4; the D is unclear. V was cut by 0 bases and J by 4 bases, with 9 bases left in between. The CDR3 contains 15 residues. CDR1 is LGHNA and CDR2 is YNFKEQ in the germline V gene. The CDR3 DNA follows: TGTGCCAGCAGCCAAGATACAGAAATTAATGAAAAACTGTTTTTT. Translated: CASSQDTEINEKLFF.

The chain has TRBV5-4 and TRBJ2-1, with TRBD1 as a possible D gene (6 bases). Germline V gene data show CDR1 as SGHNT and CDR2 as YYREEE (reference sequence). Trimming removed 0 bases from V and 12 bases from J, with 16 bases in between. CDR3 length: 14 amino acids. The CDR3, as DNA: TGTGCCAGCAGCTTGGCAGGGGCGGAAGATCGGCAGTTCTTC. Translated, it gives CASSLAGAEDRQFF.

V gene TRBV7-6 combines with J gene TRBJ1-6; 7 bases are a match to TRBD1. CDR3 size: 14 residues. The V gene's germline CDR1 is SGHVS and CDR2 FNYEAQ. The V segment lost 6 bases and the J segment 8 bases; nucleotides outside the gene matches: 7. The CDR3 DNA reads TGTGCCAGCAGGCAGGGGGTAGGTGATTCACCCCTCCACTTT. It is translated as CASRQGVGDSPLHF.

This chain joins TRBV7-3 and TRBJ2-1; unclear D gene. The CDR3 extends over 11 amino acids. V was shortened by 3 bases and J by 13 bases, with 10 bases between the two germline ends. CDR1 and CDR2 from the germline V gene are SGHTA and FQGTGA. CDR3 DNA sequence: TGTGCCAGCAGCTTCAGACATTCACAGTTCTTC. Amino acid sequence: CASSFRHSQFF.

CDR3 nucleotide sequence: TGTGCCAGCAGTTGGACTAGCGGGGAGGAGACCCAGTACTTC. Residues: CASSWTSGEETQYF. The chain uses TRBV27 and TRBJ2-5; TRBD2 matches at 12 bases. This CDR3 comprises 14 residues. Germline V gene sequence: CDR1 MNHEY, CDR2 SMNVEV (reference sequence). V lost 4 bases and J lost 5; bases outside the gene matches: 2.